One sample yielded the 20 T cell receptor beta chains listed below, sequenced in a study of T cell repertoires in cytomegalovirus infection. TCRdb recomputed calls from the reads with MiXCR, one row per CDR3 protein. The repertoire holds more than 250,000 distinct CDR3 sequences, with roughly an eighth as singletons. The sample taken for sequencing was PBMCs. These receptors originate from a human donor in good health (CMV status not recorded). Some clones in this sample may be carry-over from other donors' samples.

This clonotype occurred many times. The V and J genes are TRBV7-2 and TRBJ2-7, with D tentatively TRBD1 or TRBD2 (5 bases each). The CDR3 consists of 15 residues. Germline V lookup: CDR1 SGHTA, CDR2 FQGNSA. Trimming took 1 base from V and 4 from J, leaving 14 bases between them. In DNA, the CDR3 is TGTGCCAGCAGCTTAGGCCAGGGAGCTAGATACGAGCAGTACTTC. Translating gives CASSLGQGARYEQYF.

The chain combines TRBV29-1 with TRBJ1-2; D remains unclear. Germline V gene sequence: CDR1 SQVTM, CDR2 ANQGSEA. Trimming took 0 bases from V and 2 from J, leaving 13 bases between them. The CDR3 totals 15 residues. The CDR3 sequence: CSVEDPSDGNYGYTF. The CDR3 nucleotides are TGCAGCGTTGAAGATCCCTCCGACGGGAACTATGGCTACACCTTC. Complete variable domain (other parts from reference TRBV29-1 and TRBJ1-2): SAVISQKPSRDICQRGTSLTIQCQVDSQVTMMFWYRQQPGQSLTLIATANQGSEATYESGFVIDKFPISRPNLTFSTLTVSNMSPEDSSIYLCSVEDPSDGNYGYTFGSGTRLTVV.

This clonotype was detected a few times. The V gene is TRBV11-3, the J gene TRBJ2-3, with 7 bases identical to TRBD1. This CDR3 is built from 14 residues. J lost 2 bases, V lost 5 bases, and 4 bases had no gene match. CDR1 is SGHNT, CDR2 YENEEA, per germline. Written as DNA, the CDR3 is TGTGCCAGCAGCCGGGGACAGCCCACAGATACGCAGTATTTT. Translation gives CASSRGQPTDTQYF.

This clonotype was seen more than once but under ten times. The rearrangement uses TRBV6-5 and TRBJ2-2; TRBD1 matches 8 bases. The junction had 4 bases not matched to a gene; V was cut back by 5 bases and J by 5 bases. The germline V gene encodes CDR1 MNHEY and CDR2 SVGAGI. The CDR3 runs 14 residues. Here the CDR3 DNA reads TGTGCCAGCAGTGACAGGGGTTCGACCGGGGAGCTGTTTTTT. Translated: CASSDRGSTGELFF.

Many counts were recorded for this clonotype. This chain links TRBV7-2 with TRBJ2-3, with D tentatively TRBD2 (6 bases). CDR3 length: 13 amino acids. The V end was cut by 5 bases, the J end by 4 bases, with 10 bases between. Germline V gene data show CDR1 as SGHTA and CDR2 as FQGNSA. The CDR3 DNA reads TGTGCCAGCAGCCCAAGGAGGGCAGATACGCAGTATTTT. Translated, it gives CASSPRRADTQYF.

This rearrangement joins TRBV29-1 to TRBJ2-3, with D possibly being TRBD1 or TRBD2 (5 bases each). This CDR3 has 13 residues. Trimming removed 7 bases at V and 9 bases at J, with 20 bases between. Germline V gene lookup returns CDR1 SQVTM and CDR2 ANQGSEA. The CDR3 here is CSATPGPEVTQYF. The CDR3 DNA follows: TGCAGCGCCACACCGGGGCCGGAGGTGACGCAGTATTTT.

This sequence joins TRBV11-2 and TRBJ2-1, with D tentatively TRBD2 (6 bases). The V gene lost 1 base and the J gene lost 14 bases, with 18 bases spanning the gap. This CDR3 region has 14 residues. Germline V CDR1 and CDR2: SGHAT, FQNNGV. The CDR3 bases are TGTGCCAGCAGCTTAGCCCAGCCGGGACTCGAAAAGTTCTTC. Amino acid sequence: CASSLAQPGLEKFF.

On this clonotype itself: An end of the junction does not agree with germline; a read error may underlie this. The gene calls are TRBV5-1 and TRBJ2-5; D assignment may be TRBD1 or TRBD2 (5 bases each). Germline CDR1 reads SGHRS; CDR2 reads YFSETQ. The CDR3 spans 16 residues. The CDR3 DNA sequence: TGCGCCAGCAGCTTGGCGGCCGGGACGCTAAGAGAGGCCCAGTACTTC. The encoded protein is CASSLAAGTLREAQYF.

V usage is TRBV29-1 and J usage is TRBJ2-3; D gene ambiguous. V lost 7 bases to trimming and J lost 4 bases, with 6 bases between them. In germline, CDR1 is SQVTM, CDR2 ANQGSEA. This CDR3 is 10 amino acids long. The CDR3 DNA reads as TGCAGCGCCATGGCAGATACGCAGTATTTT. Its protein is CSAMADTQYF.

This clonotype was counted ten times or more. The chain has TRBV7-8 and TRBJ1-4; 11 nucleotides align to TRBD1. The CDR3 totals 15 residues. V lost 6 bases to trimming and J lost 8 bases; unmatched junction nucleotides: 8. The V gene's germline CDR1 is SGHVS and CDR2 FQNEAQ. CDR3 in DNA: TGTGCCAGCAGACTGGGACAGGGGGGCACGGAAAAACTGTTTTTT. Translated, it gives CASRLGQGGTEKLFF.

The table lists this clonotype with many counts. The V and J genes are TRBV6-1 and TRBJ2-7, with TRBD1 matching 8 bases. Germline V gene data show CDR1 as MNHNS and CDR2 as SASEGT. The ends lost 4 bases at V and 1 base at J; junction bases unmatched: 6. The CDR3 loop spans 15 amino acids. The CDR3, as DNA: TGTGCCAGCAGTGGAAGGACAGGGTTTTCCTACGAGCAGTACTTC. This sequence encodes CASSGRTGFSYEQYF.

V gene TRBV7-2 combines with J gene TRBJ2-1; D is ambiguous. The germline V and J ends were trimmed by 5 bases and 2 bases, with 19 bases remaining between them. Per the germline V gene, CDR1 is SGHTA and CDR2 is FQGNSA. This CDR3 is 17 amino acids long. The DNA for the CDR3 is TGTGCCAGCAGCCTAAACAACCCCGTCCGGGCCTACAATGAGCAGTTCTTC. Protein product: CASSLNNPVRAYNEQFF.

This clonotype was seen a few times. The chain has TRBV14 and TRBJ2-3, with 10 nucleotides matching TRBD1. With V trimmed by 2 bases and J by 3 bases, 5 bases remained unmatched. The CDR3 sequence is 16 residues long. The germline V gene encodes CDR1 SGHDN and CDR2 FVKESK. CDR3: CASSQLRQGATDTQYF. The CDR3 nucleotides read TGTGCCAGCAGCCAACTAAGACAGGGGGCAACAGATACGCAGTATTTT. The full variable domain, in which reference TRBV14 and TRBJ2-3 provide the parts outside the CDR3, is EAGVTQFPSHSVIEKGQTVTLRCDPISGHDNLYWYRRVMGKEIKFLLHFVKESKQDESGMPNNRFLAERTGGTYSTLKVQPAELEDSGVYFCASSQLRQGATDTQYFGPGTRLTVL.

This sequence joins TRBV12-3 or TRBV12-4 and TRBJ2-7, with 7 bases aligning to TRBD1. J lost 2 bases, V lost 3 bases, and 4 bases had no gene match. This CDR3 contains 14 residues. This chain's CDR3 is CASSLAQGTYEQYF. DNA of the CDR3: TGTGCCAGCAGTTTGGCACAGGGGACCTACGAGCAGTACTTC.

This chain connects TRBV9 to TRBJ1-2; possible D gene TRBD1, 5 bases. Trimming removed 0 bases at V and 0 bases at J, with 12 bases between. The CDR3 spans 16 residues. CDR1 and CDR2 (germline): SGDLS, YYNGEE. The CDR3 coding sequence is TGTGCCAGCAGCGTAGGACAGAACATCCCTAACTATGGCTACACCTTC. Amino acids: CASSVGQNIPNYGYTF.

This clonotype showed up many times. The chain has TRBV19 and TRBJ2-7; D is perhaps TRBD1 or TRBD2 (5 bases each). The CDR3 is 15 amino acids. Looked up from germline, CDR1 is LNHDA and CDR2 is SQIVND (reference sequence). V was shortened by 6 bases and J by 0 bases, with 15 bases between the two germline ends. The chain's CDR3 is CASSPGRGRSYEQYF. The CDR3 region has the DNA TGTGCCAGTAGCCCGGGTCGGGGCCGCTCCTACGAGCAGTACTTC.

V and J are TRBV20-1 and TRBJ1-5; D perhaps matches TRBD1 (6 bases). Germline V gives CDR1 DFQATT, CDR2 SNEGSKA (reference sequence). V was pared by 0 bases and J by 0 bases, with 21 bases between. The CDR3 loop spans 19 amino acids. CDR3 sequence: CSARERTRTDLNSNQPQHF. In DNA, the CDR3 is TGCAGTGCTAGAGAGCGGACAAGGACAGATTTGAATAGCAATCAGCCCCAGCATTTT.

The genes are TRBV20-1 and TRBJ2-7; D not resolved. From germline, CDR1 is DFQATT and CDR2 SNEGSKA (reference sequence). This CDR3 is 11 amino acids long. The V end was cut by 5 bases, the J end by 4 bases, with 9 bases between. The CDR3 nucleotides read TGCAGTGCTTCTATGGGATACGAGCAGTACTTC. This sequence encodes CSASMGYEQYF.

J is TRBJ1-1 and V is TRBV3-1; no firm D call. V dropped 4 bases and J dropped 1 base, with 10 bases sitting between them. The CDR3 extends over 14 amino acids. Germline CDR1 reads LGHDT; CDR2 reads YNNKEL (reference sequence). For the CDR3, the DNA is TGTGCCAGCAGCCGCCCAGCTACGAACACTGAAGCTTTCTTT. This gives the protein CASSRPATNTEAFF.

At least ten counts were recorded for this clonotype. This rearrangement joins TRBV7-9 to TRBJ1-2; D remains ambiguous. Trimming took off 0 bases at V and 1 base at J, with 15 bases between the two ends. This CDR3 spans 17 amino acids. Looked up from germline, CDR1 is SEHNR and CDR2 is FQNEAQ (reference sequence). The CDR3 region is CASSLATTRGFNYGYTF. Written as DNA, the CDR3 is TGTGCCAGCAGCTTAGCCACGACGAGAGGGTTTAACTATGGCTACACCTTC.